The 32 T cell receptor beta chains below were found in one sample sequenced in a study of immune evolution from preneoplasia to lung adenocarcinoma (dated by TCRdb to the early 2020s). The library was obtained by the immunoSEQ multiplex PCR assay. This is the immuneACCESS table as TCRdb keeps it, with only in-frame sequences that have V and J called. A part of the clones is gone; compared with another copy, unresolved V genes explain less than half, and the rest is unexplained. The sample table records more than 5,000 clones; around 80% of these occur just once. The top ten constitute roughly 5.5% of the sample. Specimen: FFPE invasive lung adenocarcinoma tissue. The sample's cell subset or site label, in plain terms: frankly invasive lung adenocarcinoma (ADC). These receptors were obtained from a person aged 50 to 59 with lung adenocarcinoma.

The V and J genes are TRBV11-2 and TRBJ2-1, with 10 bases aligning to TRBD2. The germline gives CDR1 SGHAT, CDR2 FQNNGV. The CDR3 is 15 residues long. V lost 5 bases to trimming and J lost 11 bases; unmatched junction nucleotides: 12. CDR3 coding DNA: TGTGCCAGCAGCCCGAAGCGGGAGGGCTGGTTAAAGCAGTTCTTC. This gives the protein CASSPKREGWLKQFF.

The V and J genes are TRBV28 and TRBJ1-2, with D perhaps TRBD1 (6 bases). The germline gives CDR1 MDHEN, CDR2 SYDVKM. The CDR3 has 12 amino acids. The V end lost 10 bases, the J end lost 0 bases, and 9 bases lay between the germline ends. The DNA of the CDR3 is TGTGCCATAAGACAGGCTAACTATGGCTACACCTTC. Encoded protein: CAIRQANYGYTF.

This clone was found once. V and J are TRBV11-2 and TRBJ2-1, with TRBD2 as a possible D gene (9 bases). V was shortened by 7 bases and J by 10 bases, with 23 bases between the two germline ends. Germline CDR1 SGHAT, CDR2 FQNNGV. The CDR3 runs to 15 residues. The CDR3 nucleotides read TGTGCCAGCACCCAGGGGGCTAGCGGGGCGGGGGAGCAGTTCTTC. Its translation: CASTQGASGAGEQFF.

The genes are TRBV28 and TRBJ2-7, with a possible D match to TRBD2 (7 bases). V was shortened by 6 bases and J by 2 bases, with 14 bases between the two germline ends. In germline, CDR1 is MDHEN, CDR2 SYDVKM. The CDR3 totals 14 residues. CDR3 region: CASSRGGGAYEQYF. For the CDR3, the DNA is TGTGCCAGCAGCCGAGGAGGGGGGGCCTACGAGCAGTACTTC.

This clone showed up just once. The V call is TRBV7-9, the J call TRBJ2-3; TRBD1 matches 8 bases. CDR3 size: 16 residues. V shed 5 bases, J shed 2 bases, and the junction held 9 bases outside the gene matches. Germline CDR1 is SEHNR and CDR2 is FQNEAQ (reference sequence). The CDR3 DNA reads as TGTGCCAGCAGCCCTTACAGGGGGACGGTCACAGATACGCAGTATTTT. Encoded protein: CASSPYRGTVTDTQYF.

The chain has TRBV18 and TRBJ2-7, with a weak D call TRBD1 (6 bases). V lost 4 bases and J 3 bases, leaving 22 bases between the germline ends. Germline V gene lookup returns CDR1 KGHSH and CDR2 LQKENI. CDR3 size: 17 residues. The CDR3 region has the DNA TGTGCCAGCTCACGGACTCGAACAGGGTCGGTGGGCTACGAGCAGTACTTC. Its protein product is CASSRTRTGSVGYEQYF.

This chain uses TRBV10-3 with TRBJ1-1; D may be TRBD1 (6 bases). The germline CDR1 and CDR2 sequences are ENHRY and SYGVKD. The CDR3 sequence is 13 residues long. V was clipped by 7 bases and J by 7 bases, with 16 bases between them. As DNA, the CDR3 is TGTGCCATCAATGGCCCACAGGGAAGTGAAGCTTTCTTT. Amino acids: CAINGPQGSEAFF.

The chain joins TRBV6-1 to TRBJ1-1, with 9 bases aligning to TRBD1. The CDR3 is 17 amino acids. V was clipped by 1 base and J by 1 base; unmatched bases: 7. From germline, CDR1 is MNHNS and CDR2 SASEGT. Here the CDR3 DNA reads TGTGCCAGCAGTGAAGTGGGACAGGGTACGTGGAACACTGAAGCTTTCTTT. This translates into CASSEVGQGTWNTEAFF.

Here the CDR3 reads CASSLGGGTSGEQYF. CDR3 coding DNA: TGTGCCAGCAGCCTAGGAGGGGGGACTTCTGGCGAGCAGTACTTC. The V gene is TRBV11-3, the J gene TRBJ2-7, with D perhaps matching TRBD1 or TRBD2 (6 bases each). The CDR3 is 15 amino acids. Germline CDR1 reads SGHNT; CDR2 reads YENEEA. The ends were cut back, 5 bases at V and 6 bases at J, with 20 bases in the middle.

The chain employs TRBV30 and TRBJ2-7, with D hard to call. The CDR3 has 12 amino acids. Trimming took off 2 bases at V and 4 bases at J, with 9 bases between the two ends. The germline CDR1 and CDR2 sequences are GTSNPN and SVGIG (reference sequence). The CDR3 here is CAWSTEWYEQYF. CDR3 in DNA: TGTGCCTGGAGTACCGAGTGGTACGAGCAGTACTTC.

The chain couples TRBV5-1 to TRBJ2-1, with TRBD2 matching over 9 bases. The CDR3 extends over 13 amino acids. Germline values: CDR1 SGHRS, CDR2 YFSETQ. V gave up 5 bases and J gave up 9 bases; unmatched junction bases: 6. Here the CDR3 reads CASRQREAGEQFF. DNA of the CDR3: TGCGCCAGCAGACAGCGGGAGGCTGGTGAGCAGTTCTTC.

V gene TRBV6-5 combines with J gene TRBJ2-5; maybe TRBD2 (6 bases). Trimming cost V 0 bases and J 5 bases, with 16 bases left between them. Germline values: CDR1 MNHEY, CDR2 SVGAGI. The CDR3 has 16 residues. The CDR3 bases are TGTGCCAGCAGTTACTCCCCCGTCCCGGCGGGGGAGACCCAGTACTTC. Translation: CASSYSPVPAGETQYF.

The rearrangement links TRBV6-5 to TRBJ1-2, with 10 bases fitting TRBD1. The germline V gene has CDR1 MNHEY and CDR2 SVGAGI. Trimming took 6 bases from V and 4 from J; bases not matched to a gene: 5. The CDR3 spans 14 residues. CDR3 coding DNA: TGTGCCAGCAGGATGACAGGGGGCTTCTATGGCTACACCTTC. This gives the protein CASRMTGGFYGYTF.

The chain recombines TRBV11-2 with TRBJ2-7, with TRBD1 matching 9 bases. J was trimmed by 7 bases and V by 11 bases; bases with no gene match: 15. Germline assignment: CDR1 SGHAT and CDR2 FQNNGV. The CDR3 totals 14 residues. CDR3 sequence: CASSRTGARGEQYF. CDR3 coding DNA: TGTGCCTCCTCGCGGACAGGGGCGAGGGGAGAGCAGTACTTC.

The chain uses TRBV2 and TRBJ2-1; 10 bases line up with TRBD2. Germline CDR1 SNHLY, CDR2 FYNNEI. V lost 5 bases and J lost 7; bases outside the gene matches: 8. The CDR3 has 15 amino acids. The CDR3 loop is CASSYLAGERNEQFF. As DNA, the CDR3 is TGTGCCAGCAGTTATCTAGCGGGAGAAAGGAATGAGCAGTTCTTC.

The rearrangement joins TRBV28 to TRBJ1-1; D gene uncertain. The V end was cut by 4 bases, the J end by 2 bases, with 14 bases between. The CDR3 sequence is 15 residues long. Per the germline V gene, CDR1 is MDHEN and CDR2 is SYDVKM. The CDR3 DNA reads as TGTGCCAGCAGTTCCATTCACAGTTTTAACACTGAAGCTTTCTTT. Translation gives CASSSIHSFNTEAFF.

The chain is built from TRBV30 and TRBJ1-5; D is perhaps TRBD1 (5 bases). Trimming left V 2 bases short and J 5 bases short, with 7 bases between. Germline V gives CDR1 GTSNPN, CDR2 SVGIG (reference sequence). This CDR3 contains 12 residues. The CDR3 protein is CAWSSQDQPQHF. CDR3 nucleotides: TGTGCCTGGAGTTCACAGGATCAGCCCCAGCATTTT.

V gene TRBV7-8 combines with J gene TRBJ1-2, with 7 bases aligning to TRBD1. Germline V CDR1 and CDR2: SGHVS, FQNEAQ. The CDR3 runs 13 residues. V shed 5 bases and J 4 bases; nucleotides not matched to a gene: 4. CDR3 DNA sequence: TGTGCCAGCAGCCCCGACAGGGCCTATGGCTACACCTTC. It translates to CASSPDRAYGYTF.

This sequence joins TRBV12-5 and TRBJ1-1; a possible D gene is TRBD1 (5 bases). The CDR3 extends over 13 amino acids. With 5 bases removed from V and 1 base from J, the gap between germline ends came to 8 bases. The germline V gene encodes CDR1 LGHNT and CDR2 FRNRAP. The CDR3 DNA follows: TGTGCTAGTGGTCGGGGCGGGAACACTGAAGCTTTCTTT. Translating gives CASGRGGNTEAFF.

Relative to its sample, this clone is large. The CDR3 DNA sequence: TGTGCCAGCAGCCCACTACAGGGAGGAGAGCAGTACTTC. Encoded protein: CASSPLQGGEQYF. The J gene is TRBJ2-7, the V gene TRBV11-2; TRBD1 or TRBD2 may be the D gene (6 bases each). CDR1 and CDR2 from the germline V gene are SGHAT and FQNNGV. Trimming removed 5 bases from V and 7 bases from J, with 15 bases in between. This CDR3 is 13 amino acids long.

The chain has TRBV2 and TRBJ2-2, with 12 bases aligning to TRBD1. Per germline, CDR1 SNHLY and CDR2 FYNNEI. The CDR3 loop spans 17 amino acids. Trimming took 6 bases from V and 0 from J; bases not matched to a gene: 5. The CDR3 loop reads CASRHGTGGTNTGELFF. CDR3 coding DNA: TGTGCCAGCAGGCACGGGACAGGGGGCACGAACACCGGGGAGCTGTTTTTT.

This clone has just one count. In the same sample, other DNA sequences code for this CDR3. The rearrangement uses TRBV7-9 and TRBJ1-1; TRBD1 aligns across 10 bases. J lost 4 bases, V lost 4 bases, and 3 bases had no gene match. CDR1 SEHNR and CDR2 FQNEAQ come from the germline V gene (reference sequence). There are 14 residues in the CDR3. The CDR3 is CASSSGTGVTEAFF. The CDR3 nucleotides are TGTGCCAGCAGCTCCGGGACAGGGGTCACTGAAGCTTTCTTT.

This chain uses TRBV27 with TRBJ1-3; the D gene is possibly TRBD1 (5 bases). The germline V and J ends were trimmed by 5 bases and 0 bases, with 8 bases remaining between them. CDR1 and CDR2 (germline): MNHEY, SMNVEV (reference sequence). This CDR3 has 14 residues. CDR3 coding DNA: TGTGCCAGCAGTCTGCAGGGCTCTGGAAACACCATATATTTT. This sequence encodes CASSLQGSGNTIYF.

This clone was observed a single time. The chain uses TRBV5-1 and TRBJ2-1; maybe TRBD2 (6 bases). CDR1 and CDR2 (germline): SGHRS, YFSETQ. CDR3 length: 22 amino acids. Trimming shortened V by 5 bases and J by 2 bases, and 35 bases separated the two germline ends. Here the CDR3 DNA reads TGCGCCAGCAGTTTTGGCTCGCTATTCGGCGGGACCCCTCCCGGGCCCTACAATGAGCAGTTCTTC. This gives the protein CASSFGSLFGGTPPGPYNEQFF.

J is TRBJ1-4 and V is TRBV2, with D possibly matching TRBD1 (5 bases). With 1 base removed from V and 4 bases from J, the gap between germline ends came to 7 bases. CDR3 length equals 14 residues. The V gene's germline CDR1 is SNHLY and CDR2 FYNNEI. The CDR3 loop is CASSEETVNEKLFF. As DNA, the CDR3 is TGTGCCAGCAGTGAAGAGACAGTTAATGAAAAACTGTTTTTT.

This clone was picked up a small number of times. This chain uses TRBV29-1 with TRBJ1-2; tentative D call: TRBD1 (5 bases). From germline, CDR1 is SQVTM and CDR2 ANQGSEA. The CDR3 is made up of 13 amino acids. V was trimmed by 4 bases and J by 2 bases, leaving 11 bases between them. CDR3 protein: CSVGRGPNYGYTF. Written as DNA, the CDR3 is TGCAGCGTTGGGAGGGGACCGAACTATGGCTACACCTTC. The full variable domain, its missing parts supplied by reference TRBV29-1 and TRBJ1-2, is SAVISQKPSRDICQRGTSLTIQCQVDSQVTMMFWYRQQPGQSLTLIATANQGSEATYESGFVIDKFPISRPNLTFSTLTVSNMSPEDSSIYLCSVGRGPNYGYTFGSGTRLTVV.

The rearrangement links TRBV28 to TRBJ1-5; D is possibly TRBD1 (5 bases). Germline assignment: CDR1 MDHEN and CDR2 SYDVKM. The CDR3 is made up of 15 amino acids. Trimming left V 1 base short and J 4 bases short, with 11 bases between. As DNA, the CDR3 is TGTGCCAGCAGTTTATCGGGACGGCAAAATCAGCCCCAGCATTTT. Translation: CASSLSGRQNQPQHF. The full variable domain, with the rest looked up from reference TRBV28 and TRBJ1-5, is DVKVTQSSRYLVKRTGEKVFLECVQDMDHENMFWYRQDPGLGLRLIYFSYDVKMKEKGDIPEGYSVSREKKERFSLILESASTNQTSMYLCASSLSGRQNQPQHFGDGTRLSIL.

The chain joins TRBV27 to TRBJ2-7; D might be TRBD1 (6 bases). V dropped 6 bases and J dropped 0 bases, with 18 bases sitting between them. There are 16 residues in the CDR3. The germline V gene has CDR1 MNHEY and CDR2 SMNVEV (reference sequence). CDR3 sequence reads: CASSWGQTKSSYEQYF. The CDR3 nucleotides are TGTGCCAGCAGCTGGGGACAAACCAAAAGCTCCTACGAGCAGTACTTC.

The J gene is TRBJ2-7, the V gene TRBV19; no clear D. The CDR3 loop spans 13 amino acids. V lost 3 bases to trimming and J lost 4 bases, with 10 bases between them. Germline CDR1 LNHDA, CDR2 SQIVND (reference sequence). The CDR3 spells CASSILVGYEQYF. CDR3 in DNA: TGTGCCAGTAGTATCCTCGTGGGATACGAGCAGTACTTC.

V and J are TRBV4-1 and TRBJ1-5; possibly TRBD1 for D (5 bases). Germline CDR1 reads MGHRA; CDR2 reads YSYEKL. Trimming removed 0 bases from V and 5 bases from J, with 11 bases in between. This CDR3 spans 15 amino acids. This chain's CDR3 is CASSQDYGHHQPQHF. The DNA for the CDR3 is TGCGCCAGCAGCCAAGACTACGGACATCATCAGCCCCAGCATTTT.

This rearrangement joins TRBV7-8 to TRBJ1-5; D gene uncertain. The V and J ends lost 4 bases and 3 bases respectively, with 16 bases between them. The CDR3 is 16 residues long. From germline, CDR1 is SGHVS and CDR2 FQNEAQ. The CDR3 reads CASSSGEAGTNQPQHF. The CDR3 DNA sequence: TGTGCCAGCAGCTCCGGAGAAGCGGGAACCAATCAGCCCCAGCATTTT.

The chain employs TRBV11-2 and TRBJ1-1, with 7 positions matching TRBD1. The CDR3 runs 14 residues. The germline V gene has CDR1 SGHAT and CDR2 FQNNGV. V lost 5 bases and J lost 1; bases outside the gene matches: 4. The CDR3 region has the DNA TGTGCCAGCAGCACTCGGACAGGGAACACTGAAGCTTTCTTT. Translation: CASSTRTGNTEAFF.